The 5 T cell receptor beta chains below were found in one sample sequenced in a study of pediatric ulcerative colitis. Clones were read by immunoSEQ multiplex PCR, and TCRdb kept only the in-frame ones, dropping some. Among roughly 14,000 clones listed, approximately 90% were seen once. Sequenced material: blood. These receptors came from a boy younger than 18 with moderate ulcerative colitis.

CDR3 in DNA: TGTGCCAGCAGCAAGACAGGGGCTGGAAACACCATATATTTT. As protein: CASSKTGAGNTIYF. V gene TRBV7-9 combines with J gene TRBJ1-3; TRBD1 agrees at 8 bases. The V and J ends lost 5 bases and 2 bases, in that order; junction bases with no gene match: 2. This CDR3 region has 14 residues. Germline V gene sequence: CDR1 SEHNR, CDR2 FQNEAQ (reference sequence).

The J gene is TRBJ2-7, the V gene TRBV13, with 10 bases aligning to TRBD2. The CDR3 runs to 15 residues. Germline values: CDR1 PRHDT, CDR2 FYEKMQ (reference sequence). Germline trimming cut 2 bases from V and 6 bases from J; bases unmatched to any gene: 7. The CDR3 bases are TGTGCCAGCAGCTTAACAGCTGCTAGCGGGGGCGAGCAGTACTTC. This translates into CASSLTAASGGEQYF.

The rearrangement uses TRBV6-5 and TRBJ2-2; D is unclear. V lost 0 bases to trimming and J lost 7 bases, with 6 bases between them. CDR1 MNHEY and CDR2 SVGAGI come from the germline V gene. The CDR3 contains 13 residues. The CDR3 spells CASSYSRSGELFF. CDR3 coding DNA: TGTGCCAGCAGTTACTCAAGGAGCGGGGAGCTGTTTTTT.

V is TRBV7-2 and J is TRBJ2-5; weak D call: TRBD1 (5 bases). CDR3 length: 13 residues. Germline CDR1 is SGHTA and CDR2 is FQGNSA. With 11 bases removed from V and 1 base from J, the gap between germline ends came to 14 bases. The CDR3 region is CAVQVGPQETQYF. CDR3 DNA sequence: TGTGCCGTACAGGTCGGCCCCCAAGAGACCCAGTACTTC.

V and J are TRBV30 and TRBJ2-6, with D perhaps matching TRBD1 (5 bases). The CDR3 loop spans 15 amino acids. The V end was cut by 5 bases, the J end by 1 base, with 12 bases between. In germline, CDR1 is GTSNPN, CDR2 SVGIG (reference sequence). CDR3 region: CAWAADSSGANVLTF. CDR3 nucleotide sequence: TGTGCCTGGGCGGCAGACAGTTCTGGGGCCAACGTCCTGACTTTC. Full variable domain (outside the CDR3, taken from reference TRBV30 and TRBJ2-6): SQTIHQWPATLVQPVGSPLSLECTVEGTSNPNLYWYRQAAGRGLQLLFYSVGIGQISSEVPQNLSASRPQDRQFILSSKKLLLSDSGFYLCAWAADSSGANVLTFGAGSRLTVL.